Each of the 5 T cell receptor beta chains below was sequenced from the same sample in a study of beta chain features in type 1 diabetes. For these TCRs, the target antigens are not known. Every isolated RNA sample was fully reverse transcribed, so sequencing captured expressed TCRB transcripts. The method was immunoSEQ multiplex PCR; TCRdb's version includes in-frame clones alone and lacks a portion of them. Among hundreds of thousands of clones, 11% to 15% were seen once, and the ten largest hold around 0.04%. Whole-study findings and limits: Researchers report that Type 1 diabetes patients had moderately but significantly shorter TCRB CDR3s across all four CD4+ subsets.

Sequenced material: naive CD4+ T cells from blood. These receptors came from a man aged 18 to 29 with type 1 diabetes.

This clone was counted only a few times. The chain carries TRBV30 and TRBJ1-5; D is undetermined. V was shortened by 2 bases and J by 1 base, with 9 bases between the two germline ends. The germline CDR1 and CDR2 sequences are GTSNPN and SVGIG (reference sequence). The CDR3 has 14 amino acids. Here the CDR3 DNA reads TGTGCCTGGAGTTCCCTCATAAGCAATCAGCCCCAGCATTTT. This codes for CAWSSLISNQPQHF.

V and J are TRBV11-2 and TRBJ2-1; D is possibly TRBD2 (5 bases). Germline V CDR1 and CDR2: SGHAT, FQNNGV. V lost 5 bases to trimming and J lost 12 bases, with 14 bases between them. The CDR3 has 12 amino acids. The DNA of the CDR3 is TGTGCCAGCAGCGATCGGGCGGGCTGGCAGTTCTTC. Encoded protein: CASSDRAGWQFF.

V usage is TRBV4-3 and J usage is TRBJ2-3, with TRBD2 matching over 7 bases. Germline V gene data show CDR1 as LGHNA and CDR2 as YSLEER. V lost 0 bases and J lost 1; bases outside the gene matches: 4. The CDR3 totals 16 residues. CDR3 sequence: CASSQDTRGGTDTQYF. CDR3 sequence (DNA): TGCGCCAGCAGCCAAGATACACGGGGGGGCACAGATACGCAGTATTTT.

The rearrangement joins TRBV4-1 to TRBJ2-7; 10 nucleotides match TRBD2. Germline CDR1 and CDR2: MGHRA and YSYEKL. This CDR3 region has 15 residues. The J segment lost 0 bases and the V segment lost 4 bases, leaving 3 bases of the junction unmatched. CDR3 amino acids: CASSLLAGISYEQYF. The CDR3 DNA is TGCGCCAGCAGCCTACTAGCGGGAATCTCCTACGAGCAGTACTTC.

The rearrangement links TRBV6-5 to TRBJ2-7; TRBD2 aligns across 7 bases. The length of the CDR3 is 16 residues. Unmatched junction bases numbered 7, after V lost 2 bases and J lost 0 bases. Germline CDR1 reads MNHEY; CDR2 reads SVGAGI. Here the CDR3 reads CASSYRAGPSSYEQYF. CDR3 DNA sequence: TGTGCCAGCAGTTACCGAGCGGGGCCGAGCTCCTACGAGCAGTACTTC.